A selection of T cell receptor beta chains follows, all from one sample in a study of cytomegalovirus exposure and HLA in healthy donors. Data came from immunoSEQ multiplex PCR; TCRdb stores just in-frame clones and leaves some out. The table lists 200,000 to 250,000 clones, around 73% of them singletons, with 3.8% in the top ten. The sequencing sample was made of PBMCs. These receptors all come from a male donor in good health and CMV-seronegative. CDR3s include the opening cysteine and the closing phenylalanine or tryptophan. D genes are given only for firm matches. Expanded clones get a size class; other rows say once, few or many, or leave the size out.

D gene: TRBD2; clone size: many; J gene: TRBJ2-1; V gene: TRBV5-6; CDR3 DNA: TGTGCCAGCAGAACCGGGACTAGTGCTTCCAATGAGCAGTTCTTC; CDR3 protein: CASRTGTSASNEQFF
D gene: -; clone size: -; J gene: TRBJ1-5; V gene: TRBV15; CDR3 DNA: TGTGCCACCAGCAAGAAAGGGGTCGGGGGGGGCAATCAGCCCCAGCATTTT; CDR3 protein: CATSKKGVGGGNQPQHF
D gene: -; clone size: -; J gene: TRBJ1-1; V gene: TRBV27; CDR3 DNA: TGTGCCAGCAGTTTAAGGGGGATTGGGACTGAAGCTTTCTTT; CDR3 protein: CASSLRGIGTEAFF
D gene: TRBD1; clone size: -; J gene: TRBJ1-2; V gene: TRBV2; CDR3 DNA: TGTGCCTGGGGACAGGGGGGAGGTTATGGCTACACCTTC; CDR3 protein: CAWGQGGGYGYTF
D gene: -; clone size: few; J gene: TRBJ2-7; V gene: TRBV4-1; CDR3 DNA: TGCGCCAGCAGCAAAACAGGGTTGTCAATCTCCTACGAGCAGTACTTC; CDR3 protein: CASSKTGLSISYEQYF
D gene: -; clone size: -; J gene: TRBJ1-1; V gene: TRBV28; CDR3 DNA: TGTGCCAGCAGTTTAACGGGGATAAACACTGAAGCTTTCTTT; CDR3 protein: CASSLTGINTEAFF
D gene: TRBD2; clone size: -; J gene: TRBJ2-4; V gene: TRBV11-2; CDR3 DNA: TGTGCCAGCAGCCAAGGCCAGCGGGGGATAGCCAAAAACATTCAGTACTTC; CDR3 protein: CASSQGQRGIAKNIQYF
D gene: -; clone size: -; J gene: TRBJ2-7; V gene: TRBV5-6; CDR3 DNA: TGTGCCAGCAGCTTGGCCGACGGGACTCGATACGAGCAGTACTTC; CDR3 protein: CASSLADGTRYEQYF
D gene: -; clone size: -; J gene: TRBJ2-1; V gene: TRBV28; CDR3 DNA: TGTGCCAGCAGTTACTCATCCGGGTCATACAATGAGCAGTTCTTC; CDR3 protein: CASSYSSGSYNEQFF
D gene: TRBD2; clone size: -; J gene: TRBJ2-7; V gene: TRBV19; CDR3 DNA: TGTGCCAGTCAAAACCCCGGGGAGGGCCCCGAGCAGTACTTC; CDR3 protein: CASQNPGEGPEQYF
D gene: TRBD1; clone size: few; J gene: TRBJ1-5; V gene: TRBV5-8; CDR3 DNA: TGTGCCAGCAGCTTGGGATACGATACAGGGGTGAATCAGCCCCAGCATTTT; CDR3 protein: CASSLGYDTGVNQPQHF
D gene: -; clone size: -; J gene: TRBJ2-4; V gene: TRBV7-9; CDR3 DNA: TGTGCCAGCAGCTTATTAGACAGAGTAGCCAAAAACATTCAGTACTTC; CDR3 protein: CASSLLDRVAKNIQYF
D gene: TRBD1; clone size: -; J gene: TRBJ2-1; V gene: TRBV7-9; CDR3 DNA: TGTGCCAGCAGCCTATACCGGGACAGGGGCCACAATGAGCAGTTCTTC; CDR3 protein: CASSLYRDRGHNEQFF
D gene: -; clone size: once; J gene: TRBJ2-5; V gene: TRBV7-9; CDR3 DNA: TGTGCCAGCAGCCCGACACAGTACCAAGAGACCCAGTACTTC; CDR3 protein: CASSPTQYQETQYF
D gene: -; clone size: -; J gene: TRBJ1-1; V gene: TRBV19; CDR3 DNA: TGTGCCAGTAGGCGTTGGGACACGAACACTGAAGCTTTCTTT; CDR3 protein: CASRRWDTNTEAFF
D gene: -; clone size: -; J gene: TRBJ2-2; V gene: TRBV9; CDR3 DNA: TGTGCCAGCAGCCGACTCGACGCCGGGGAGCTGTTTTTT; CDR3 protein: CASSRLDAGELFF
D gene: TRBD2; clone size: -; J gene: TRBJ2-7; V gene: TRBV4-2; CDR3 DNA: TGTGCCAGCAGCCAAGATGCTAGCGGGGCACTCTACGAGCAGTACTTC; CDR3 protein: CASSQDASGALYEQYF
D gene: TRBD1; clone size: once; J gene: TRBJ2-1; V gene: TRBV7-2; CDR3 DNA: TGTGCCAGCAGCTTCGCAAGCGATGACAGGGCCTACAATGAGCAGTTCTTC; CDR3 protein: CASSFASDDRAYNEQFF
D gene: TRBD2; clone size: few; J gene: TRBJ2-7; V gene: TRBV11-2; CDR3 DNA: TGTGCCAGCAGCCCGTTACTAGCGGGAGGCTACGAGCAGTACTTC; CDR3 protein: CASSPLLAGGYEQYF
D gene: TRBD1; clone size: -; J gene: TRBJ2-7; V gene: TRBV5-5; CDR3 DNA: TGTGCCAGCAGCTTGGCCCAACCGGGACAGGTCTCCTACGAGCAGTACTTC; CDR3 protein: CASSLAQPGQVSYEQYF
D gene: -; clone size: -; J gene: TRBJ1-6; V gene: TRBV5-8; CDR3 DNA: TGTGCCAGCAGCTTTGGCAGAAGATATAATTCACCCCTCCACTTT; CDR3 protein: CASSFGRRYNSPLHF
D gene: TRBD1; clone size: -; J gene: TRBJ2-3; V gene: TRBV6-1; CDR3 DNA: TGTGCCAGCAGTGAAGGGGCAGGGGGTGCAATAGAAGATACGCAGTATTTT; CDR3 protein: CASSEGAGGAIEDTQYF
D gene: TRBD2; clone size: once; J gene: TRBJ2-4; V gene: TRBV9; CDR3 DNA: TGTGCCAGCAGCGTAGGGGCCGCCGACGGGAGGGCCGCGTCCATTCAGTACTTC; CDR3 protein: CASSVGAADGRAASIQYF
D gene: -; clone size: -; J gene: TRBJ2-2; V gene: TRBV5-6; CDR3 DNA: TGTGCCAGCAGCTTGGTCGGTGGGGGAGGACCCACCGGGGAGCTGTTTTTT; CDR3 protein: CASSLVGGGGPTGELFF
D gene: TRBD2; clone size: -; J gene: TRBJ2-2; V gene: TRBV6-5; CDR3 DNA: TGTGCCAGCTTACCCCTAGCGGCACACACCGGGGAGCTGTTTTTT; CDR3 protein: CASLPLAAHTGELFF
D gene: TRBD1; clone size: -; J gene: TRBJ2-5; V gene: TRBV7-9; CDR3 DNA: TGTGCCAGCAGCTCAACAGGGGGGATCCAAGAGACCCAGTACTTC; CDR3 protein: CASSSTGGIQETQYF
D gene: -; clone size: -; J gene: TRBJ2-7; V gene: TRBV28; CDR3 DNA: TGTGCCAGCAGTCGAACCGGGGTCCGCATCTACGAGCAGTGCTTC; CDR3 protein: CASSRTGVRIYEQCF
D gene: -; clone size: few; J gene: TRBJ2-3; V gene: TRBV4-1; CDR3 DNA: TGCGCCAGCAGCCAAGAGGGGGACACCTCATTCACAGATACGCAGTATTTT; CDR3 protein: CASSQEGDTSFTDTQYF
D gene: TRBD2; clone size: -; J gene: TRBJ2-5; V gene: TRBV7-2; CDR3 DNA: TGTGCCAGCCATAGCGGGGGTCGGACCCAGTACTTC; CDR3 protein: CASHSGGRTQYF
D gene: -; clone size: -; J gene: TRBJ2-1; V gene: TRBV4-1; CDR3 DNA: TGCGCCAGCAGCCAGCGCCGGGACACATCCTACAATGAGCAGTTCTTC; CDR3 protein: CASSQRRDTSYNEQFF
D gene: TRBD2; clone size: few; J gene: TRBJ2-2; V gene: TRBV19; CDR3 DNA: TGTGCCAGTAGTATTCTAGCGGGAGTCACCGACACCGGGGAGCTGTTTTTT; CDR3 protein: CASSILAGVTDTGELFF
D gene: TRBD1; clone size: -; J gene: TRBJ2-3; V gene: TRBV5-1; CDR3 DNA: TGCGCCAGCAGCTTGCAAACAGGGGAAGATACGCAGTATTTT; CDR3 protein: CASSLQTGEDTQYF